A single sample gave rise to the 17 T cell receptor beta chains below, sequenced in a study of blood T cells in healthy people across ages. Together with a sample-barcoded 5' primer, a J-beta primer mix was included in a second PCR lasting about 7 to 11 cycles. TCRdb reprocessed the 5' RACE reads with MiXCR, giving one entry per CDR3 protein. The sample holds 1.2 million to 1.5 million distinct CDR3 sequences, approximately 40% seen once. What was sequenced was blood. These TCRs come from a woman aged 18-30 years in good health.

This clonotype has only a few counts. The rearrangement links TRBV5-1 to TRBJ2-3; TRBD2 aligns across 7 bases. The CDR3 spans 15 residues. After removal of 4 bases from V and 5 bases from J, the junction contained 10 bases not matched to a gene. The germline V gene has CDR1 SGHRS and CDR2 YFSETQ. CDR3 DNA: TGCGCCAGCAGCCCCCGGCATGGGGGGGAAGATACGCAGTATTTT. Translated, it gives CASSPRHGGEDTQYF.

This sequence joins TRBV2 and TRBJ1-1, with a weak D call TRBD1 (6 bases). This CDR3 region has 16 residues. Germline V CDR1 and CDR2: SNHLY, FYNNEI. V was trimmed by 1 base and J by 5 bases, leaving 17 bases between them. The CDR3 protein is CASSEEGRGGGTEAFF. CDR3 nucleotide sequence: TGTGCCAGCAGTGAAGAGGGCAGGGGTGGGGGAACTGAAGCTTTCTTT. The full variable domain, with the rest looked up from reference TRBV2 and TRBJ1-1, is EPEVTQTPSHQVTQMGQEVILRCVPISNHLYFYWYRQILGQKVEFLVSFYNNEISEKSEIFDDQFSVERPDGSNFTLKIRSTKLEDSAMYFCASSEEGRGGGTEAFFGQGTRLTVV.

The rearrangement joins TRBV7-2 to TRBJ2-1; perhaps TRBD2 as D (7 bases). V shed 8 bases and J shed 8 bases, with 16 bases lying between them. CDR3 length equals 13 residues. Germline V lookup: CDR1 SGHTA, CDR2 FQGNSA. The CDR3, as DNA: TGTGCCAGCCGCCGGAGCGGGACATATGAGCAGTTCTTC. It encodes CASRRSGTYEQFF.

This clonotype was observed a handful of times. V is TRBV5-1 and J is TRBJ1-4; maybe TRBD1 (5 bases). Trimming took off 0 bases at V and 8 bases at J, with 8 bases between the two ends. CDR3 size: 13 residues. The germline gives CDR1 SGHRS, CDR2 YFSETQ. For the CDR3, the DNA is TGCGCCAGCAGCTTGGTGGCAGGGGAAAAACTGTTTTTT. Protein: CASSLVAGEKLFF.

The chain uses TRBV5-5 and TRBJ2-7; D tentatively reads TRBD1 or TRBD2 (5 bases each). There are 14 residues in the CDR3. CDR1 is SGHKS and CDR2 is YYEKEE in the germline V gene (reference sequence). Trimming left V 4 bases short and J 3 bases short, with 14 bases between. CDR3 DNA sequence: TGTGCCAGCAGCGGGGACGGGATCGGCTACGAGCAGTACTTC. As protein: CASSGDGIGYEQYF.

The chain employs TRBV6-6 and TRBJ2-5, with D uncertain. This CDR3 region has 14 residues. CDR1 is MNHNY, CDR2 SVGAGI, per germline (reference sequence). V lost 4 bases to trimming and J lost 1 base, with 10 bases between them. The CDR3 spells CASSSVSIQETQYF. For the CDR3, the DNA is TGTGCCAGCAGTTCCGTTTCTATCCAAGAGACCCAGTACTTC.

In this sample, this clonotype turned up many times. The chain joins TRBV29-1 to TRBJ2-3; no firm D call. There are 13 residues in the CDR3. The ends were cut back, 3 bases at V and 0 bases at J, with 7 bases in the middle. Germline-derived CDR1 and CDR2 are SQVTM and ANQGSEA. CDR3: CSVDPGSTDTQYF. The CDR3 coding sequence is TGCAGCGTTGATCCGGGTAGCACAGATACGCAGTATTTT.

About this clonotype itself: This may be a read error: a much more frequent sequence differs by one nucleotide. The CDR3 bases are TGCAGTGCTGGAGACCTTAGCGGCTCCTACAATGAGCAGTTCTTC. Amino acid sequence: CSAGDLSGSYNEQFF. The chain combines TRBV20-1 with TRBJ2-1; perhaps TRBD2 as D (6 bases). CDR3 length: 15 amino acids. CDR1 DFQATT and CDR2 SNEGSKA come from the germline V gene (reference sequence).

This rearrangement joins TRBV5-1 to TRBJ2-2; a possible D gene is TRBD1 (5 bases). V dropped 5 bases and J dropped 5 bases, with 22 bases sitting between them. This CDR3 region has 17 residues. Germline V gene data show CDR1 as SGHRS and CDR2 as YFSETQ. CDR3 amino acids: CASRNLLEQGRTGELFF. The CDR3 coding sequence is TGCGCCAGCAGGAACCTGCTCGAGCAGGGCCGGACCGGGGAGCTGTTTTTT.

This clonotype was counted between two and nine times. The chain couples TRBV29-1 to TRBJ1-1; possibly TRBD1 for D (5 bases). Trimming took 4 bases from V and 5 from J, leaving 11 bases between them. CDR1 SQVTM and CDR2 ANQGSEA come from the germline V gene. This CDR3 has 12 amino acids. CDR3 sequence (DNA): TGCAGCGTTGTTGGGGACGGTACTGAAGCTTTCTTT. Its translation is CSVVGDGTEAFF.

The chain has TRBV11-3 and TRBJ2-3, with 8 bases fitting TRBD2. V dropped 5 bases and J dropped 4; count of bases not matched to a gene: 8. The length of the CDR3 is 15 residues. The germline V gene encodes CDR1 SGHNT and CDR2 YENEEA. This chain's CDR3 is CASSASRGGSDTQYF. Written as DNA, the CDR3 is TGTGCCAGCAGCGCCTCCCGGGGGGGCTCAGATACGCAGTATTTT.

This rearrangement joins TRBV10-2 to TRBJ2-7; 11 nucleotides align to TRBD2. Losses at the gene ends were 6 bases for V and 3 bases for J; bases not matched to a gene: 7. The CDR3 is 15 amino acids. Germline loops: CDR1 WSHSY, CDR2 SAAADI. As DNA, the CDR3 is TGCGCCAGCAGAAAACTAGCGGGAGACCACTACGAGCAGTACTTC. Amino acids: CASRKLAGDHYEQYF.

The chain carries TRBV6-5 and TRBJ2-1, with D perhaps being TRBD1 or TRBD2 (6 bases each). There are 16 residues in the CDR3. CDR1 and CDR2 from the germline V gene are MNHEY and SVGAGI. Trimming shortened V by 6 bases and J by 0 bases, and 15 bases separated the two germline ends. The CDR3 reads CASSNIGGSSYNEQFF. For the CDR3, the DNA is TGTGCCAGCAGCAATATAGGGGGGAGCTCCTACAATGAGCAGTTCTTC.

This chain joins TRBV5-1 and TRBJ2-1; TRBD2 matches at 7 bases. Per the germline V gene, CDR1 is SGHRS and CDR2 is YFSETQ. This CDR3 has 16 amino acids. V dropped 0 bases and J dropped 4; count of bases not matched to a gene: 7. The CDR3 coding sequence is TGCGCCAGCAGCTTGGGATTGGAGCGGGAATACAATGAGCAGTTCTTC. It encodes CASSLGLEREYNEQFF. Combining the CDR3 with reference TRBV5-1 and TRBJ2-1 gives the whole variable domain KAGVTQTPRYLIKTRGQQVTLSCSPISGHRSVSWYQQTPGQGLQFLFEYFSETQRNKGNFPGRFSGRQFSNSRSEMNVSTLELGDSALYLCASSLGLEREYNEQFFGPGTRLTVL.

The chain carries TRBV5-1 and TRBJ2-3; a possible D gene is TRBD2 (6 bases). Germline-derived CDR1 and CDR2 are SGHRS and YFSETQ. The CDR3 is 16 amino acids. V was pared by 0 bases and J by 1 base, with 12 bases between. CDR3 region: CASSLVPGEGTDTQYF. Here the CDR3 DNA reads TGCGCCAGCAGCTTGGTTCCGGGAGAGGGCACAGATACGCAGTATTTT.

The CDR3 protein is CSASLQGFDGYTF. The CDR3 bases are TGCAGTGCTAGCTTGCAGGGATTTGATGGCTACACCTTC. The chain recombines TRBV20-1 with TRBJ1-2; tentative D call: TRBD1 (5 bases). Germline lookup yields CDR1 DFQATT and CDR2 SNEGSKA (reference sequence). The V end was cut by 3 bases, the J end by 6 bases, with 14 bases between. The CDR3 totals 13 residues.

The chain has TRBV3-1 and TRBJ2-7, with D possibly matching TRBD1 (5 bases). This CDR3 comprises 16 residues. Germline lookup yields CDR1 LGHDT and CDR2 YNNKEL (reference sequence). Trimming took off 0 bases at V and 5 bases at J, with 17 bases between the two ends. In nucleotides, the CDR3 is TGTGCCAGCAGCCAAGATCTGGGGCCCTCAACCCACGAGCAGTACTTC. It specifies CASSQDLGPSTHEQYF.